A selection of T cell receptor beta chains follows, all from one sample in a study of PD-1 blockade in classical Hodgkin lymphoma. Using immunoSEQ multiplex PCR, the repertoire was profiled, and TCRdb retains in-frame clones only, with some absent. The data hold about 97,000 clones, with around four fifths observed a single time. Here the sequenced sample was peripheral blood mononuclear cells (PBMCs), taken at baseline. These receptor sequences come from a human donor with classical Hodgkin lymphoma. CDR3s include the opening cysteine and the closing phenylalanine or tryptophan. The order of the fields is CDR3 protein, CDR3 DNA, V gene, D gene, clone size, J gene. A D gene is named only where the DNA matches it firmly. Not every row has a clone size; where given, it reads once, few, many or a size class.

CASSHNPGLAGEETQYF,TGTGCCAGCAGCCACAACCCGGGACTAGCGGGAGAAGAGACCCAGTACTTC,TRBV4-2,TRBD2,NA,TRBJ2-5
CASSVNSAGELFF,TGTGCCAGCAGCGTGAATTCGGCTGGGGAGCTGTTTTTT,TRBV9,NA,once,TRBJ2-2
CASSLLTSGSLLETQYF,TGCGCCAGCAGCTTGTTGACTAGCGGGAGCCTCTTGGAGACCCAGTACTTC,TRBV5-1,TRBD2,NA,TRBJ2-5
CASTREVSTYEQYF,TGTGCCAGCACTCGGGAGGTCTCTACCTACGAGCAGTACTTC,TRBV28,TRBD2,NA,TRBJ2-7
CASSVDDKRHTQYF,TGTGCCAGCAGCGTAGACGACAAACGGCATACGCAGTATTTT,TRBV9,NA,NA,TRBJ2-3
CASSRRRGRQETQYF,TGTGCCAGCAGCAGGAGGCGGGGGAGGCAAGAGACCCAGTACTTC,TRBV5-1,TRBD2,NA,TRBJ2-5
CASSRTDSNEKLFF,TGCGCCAGCAGCCGCACCGACAGTAATGAAAAACTGTTTTTT,TRBV5-1,NA,few,TRBJ1-4
CASRPGQPIQPQHF,TGTGCCAGCAGGCCGGGACAGCCCATCCAGCCCCAGCATTTT,TRBV28,TRBD1,once,TRBJ1-5
CASSPNSNQPQHF,TGTGCCAGCAGCCCAAATAGCAATCAGCCCCAGCATTTT,TRBV7-9,NA,NA,TRBJ1-5
CAISESWTGSYEQYF,TGTGCCATCAGTGAGTCTTGGACAGGCTCCTACGAGCAGTACTTC,TRBV10-3,TRBD1,NA,TRBJ2-7
CASSPSGGYTGELFF,TGTGCCAGCAGTCCGTCGGGCGGGTACACCGGGGAGCTGTTTTTT,TRBV6-5,NA,NA,TRBJ2-2
CASSTGTVTGELFF,TGTGCCAGCTCCACAGGGACAGTCACCGGGGAGCTGTTTTTT,TRBV7-8,TRBD1,NA,TRBJ2-2
CASSPGSGRGPDTQYF,TGTGCCAGCAGCCCGGGGAGCGGGAGGGGCCCAGATACGCAGTATTTT,TRBV7-2,TRBD2,NA,TRBJ2-3
CASSGRRAYEQYF,TGTGCCAGTAGTGGGAGGAGGGCCTACGAGCAGTACTTC,TRBV19,NA,NA,TRBJ2-7
CASSLAGHNQETQYF,TGTGCCAGCAGCTTGGCAGGACACAACCAAGAGACCCAGTACTTC,TRBV5-5,NA,NA,TRBJ2-5
CASSLTLGQSGNTIYF,TGCGCCAGCAGCCTGACTCTAGGACAAAGCGGAAACACCATATATTTT,TRBV5-1,NA,NA,TRBJ1-3
CASSSPDEIEKLFF,TGTGCCAGCAGTTCCCCGGACGAAATCGAAAAACTGTTTTTT,TRBV28,NA,NA,TRBJ1-4
CASSNRDRTTYEQYF,TGTGCCAGCAGCAACCGGGACAGGACGACCTACGAGCAGTACTTC,TRBV5-7,TRBD1,once,TRBJ2-7